These T cell receptor beta chains were read from a single sample in a study of cytomegalovirus exposure and HLA in healthy donors. Produced via immunoSEQ multiplex PCR; TCRdb's table is partial and in-frame only. The sample shows some 160,000 clones, roughly 84% of them seen only once. The sample was PBMCs. These receptor sequences come from a young woman in good health and CMV-seronegative. Each CDR3 is given with its conserved first and last residue. D genes are given only for firm matches. Expanded clones get a size class; other rows say once, few or many, or leave the size out.

D gene,clone size,J gene,V gene,CDR3 protein,CDR3 DNA
-,-,TRBJ2-5,TRBV12-5,CASGRPTGVIMEQYF,TGTGCTAGTGGTAGACCGACAGGCGTCATAATGGAGCAGTACTTC
-,-,TRBJ1-5,TRBV6-1,CASSLIGENQPQHF,TGTGCCAGCAGCCTCATCGGGGAGAATCAGCCCCAGCATTTT
TRBD1,-,TRBJ1-2,TRBV5-4,CASSSGQGDYGYTF,TGTGCCAGCAGCTCGGGACAGGGCGACTATGGCTACACCTTC
-,-,TRBJ1-1,TRBV6-4,CASSELRGEPAFF,TGTGCCAGCAGTGAGCTCCGTGGGGAGCCCGCTTTCTTT
-,once,TRBJ2-3,TRBV11-1,CASSLGPGGPNRADTQYF,TGTGCCAGCAGCTTGGGGCCAGGGGGGCCCAATAGAGCGGATACGCAGTATTTT
TRBD1,-,TRBJ2-7,TRBV7-3,CASSSTGAYEQYF,TGTGCCAGCAGCTCAACAGGGGCCTACGAGCAGTACTTC
TRBD1,once,TRBJ1-1,TRBV7-7,CASSYTRGTEAFF,TGTGCCAGCAGCTACACCAGGGGGACTGAAGCTTTCTTT
-,-,TRBJ2-7,TRBV28,CASSLSGHSYEQYF,TGTGCCAGCAGCCTTTCAGGACACTCCTACGAGCAGTACTTC
TRBD1,few,TRBJ2-7,TRBV27,CASSPTGGEQYF,TGTGCCAGCAGCCCGACAGGGGGCGAGCAGTACTTC
-,once,TRBJ1-2,TRBV6-1,CASSPLGTLLYGYTF,TGTGCCAGCAGTCCACTGGGTACACTACTTTATGGCTACACCTTC
-,-,TRBJ1-6,TRBV7-9,CASSLVSAGKNSPLHF,TGTGCCAGCAGCTTAGTTTCGGCAGGGAAAAATTCACCCCTCCACTTT
-,-,TRBJ2-7,TRBV29-1,CSVEQKEGIYEQYF,TGCAGCGTAGAACAGAAGGAGGGCATCTACGAGCAGTACTTC
-,-,TRBJ1-2,TRBV12-5,CASGLGDPYFGYTF,TGTGCTAGTGGTTTGGGTGATCCCTACTTTGGCTACACCTTC
TRBD2,-,TRBJ2-1,TRBV29-1,CSAEGPLAGGPESSYNEQFF,TGCAGCGCCGAGGGCCCACTAGCGGGGGGGCCCGAAAGCTCCTACAATGAGCAGTTCTTC
-,-,TRBJ1-6,TRBV30,CAWSAGVTYNSPLHF,TGTGCCTGGAGTGCAGGGGTCACCTATAATTCACCCCTCCACTTT
-,-,TRBJ2-7,TRBV2,CASRGSGTPSSGQYF,TGTGCCAGCAGGGGCTCCGGGACACCCAGTTCAGGGCAGTACTTC
-,-,TRBJ1-4,TRBV15,CATSRARDNEKLFF,TGTGCCACCAGCCGGGCCAGGGATAATGAAAAACTGTTTTTT
-,few,TRBJ2-1,TRBV5-1,CDRRSCTYNEQFF,TGCGACCGAAGGAGCTGCACCTACAATGAGCAGTTCTTC
TRBD1,few,TRBJ1-1,TRBV15,CATSKTGPDEAFF,TGTGCCACCAGCAAGACAGGGCCTGATGAAGCTTTCTTT
-,-,TRBJ2-1,TRBV7-8,CASSPQTSSYNEQFF,TGTGCCAGCAGCCCTCAGACTAGCTCCTACAATGAGCAGTTCTTC
TRBD2,-,TRBJ2-2,TRBV2,CASRSRLAGTSTGELFF,TGTGCCAGCAGGAGCCGTTTAGCGGGGACGAGCACCGGGGAGCTGTTTTTT
TRBD1,-,TRBJ1-2,TRBV2,CASSETGGRIYGYTF,TGTGCCAGCAGTGAAACAGGGGGCCGGATCTATGGCTACACCTTC